This T cell receptor beta chain was retrieved from a study of blood T cell repertoires in COVID-19. Whole-study context: Spain, Italy and the United States supplied samples that represented acute and convalescent COVID-19. Nucleic acid was either cDNA or gDNA, and it came from T cells, B-cell-depleted T cells, or PBMCs.

The length of the CDR3 is 13 residues. With 4 bases removed from V and 5 bases from J, the gap between germline ends came to 12 bases. Per germline, CDR1 SGHKS and CDR2 YYEKEE (reference sequence). Authors' analysis steps: By means of reference gene primer amplification, nucleated cell counts were estimated. TCRdb's copy holds only in-frame clones and misses some; the assay was immunoSEQ multiplex PCR. That table supplies the V and J calls and clone size; D and trimming were determined from the DNA. The sample holds 200,000 to 300,000 clones, roughly 90% seen once. This chain links TRBV5-5 with TRBJ1-1; D not certain. This TCR was sampled from a man between 60 and 75 years old who had recovered from COVID-19. Sequenced input: peripheral blood. The DNA of the CDR3 is TGTGCCAGCAGCCCGGTGAGTTGGACTGAAGCTTTCTTT. Translated: CASSPVSWTEAFF.